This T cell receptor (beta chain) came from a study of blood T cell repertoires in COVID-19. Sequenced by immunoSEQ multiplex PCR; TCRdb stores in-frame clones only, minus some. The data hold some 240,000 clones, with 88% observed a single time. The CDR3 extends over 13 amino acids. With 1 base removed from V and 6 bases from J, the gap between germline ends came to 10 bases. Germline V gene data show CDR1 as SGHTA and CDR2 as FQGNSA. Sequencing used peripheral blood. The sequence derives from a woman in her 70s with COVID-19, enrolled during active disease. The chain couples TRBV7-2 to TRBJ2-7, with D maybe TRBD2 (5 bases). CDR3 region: CASSLDAGREQYF. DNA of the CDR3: TGTGCCAGCAGCTTAGACGCGGGTCGCGAGCAGTACTTC. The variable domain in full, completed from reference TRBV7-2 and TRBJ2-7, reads GAGVSQSPSNKVTEKGKDVELRCDPISGHTALYWYRQSLGQGLEFLIYFQGNSAPDKSGLPSDRFSAERTGGSVSTLTIQRTQQEDSAVYLCASSLDAGREQYFGPGTRLTVT.